The clone carrying this TCR beta chain was seen more than once but under ten times. Its specificity is unknown. A much bigger clone sits one base away, suggesting this may be a read error. The source material, 20-30 mg of unsorted bulk tissue, was used to co-extract RNA and DNA. The sample is drawn from a study of tumor-infiltrating lymphocytes in primary liver carcinoma. Study-level background: Productive TCRbeta read yields ran from roughly 3.7 to 6.8 million per sample and were similar between tissues. Findings and caveats of the study: Reduced overlap was seen in tumor-adjacent and tumor-blood pairs versus tumor region pairs.

The authors made TCR beta cDNA from 500 ng total RNA with a constant-region primer. Library construction for TCR beta comprised three nested multiplex PCR rounds performed with slightly modified ARM-PCR. Via MiXCR, TCRdb re-called the multiplex PCR reads, giving one row per CDR3 protein. The top ten clones hold approximately 30% of a sample with roughly 86,000 distinct CDR3 sequences, roughly 70% of them seen once. This sequence was found in a man aged 40-55 years with primary liver carcinoma and hepatitis B virus infection. Sample: tumor-adjacent normal liver tissue.

The DNA for the CDR3 is TGCGCCAGCAGCAATTACTACGCGCAGTACTTC. This encodes CASSNYYAQYF. V gene TRBV4-1 combines with J gene TRBJ2-7; no firm D call. Germline loops: CDR1 MGHRA, CDR2 YSYEKL. The CDR3 length is 11 residues.